This T cell receptor (beta chain) was profiled in a study of cytomegalovirus exposure and HLA in healthy donors. Whole-study results and caveats: Accurate prediction of most subjects' HLA-A and HLA-B alleles from TCR beta sequences was reported. For most TCR beta V segments, an earlier analysis put the productive rate at about 90% or about 30% of the time. CMV serostatus was the sole immune exposure information available.

The PCR had 60 Vbeta and 13 Jbeta primers. Profiling relied on immunoSEQ multiplex PCR, and the TCRdb table lists in-frame clones only, not all of them. With 150,000 to 200,000 clones in the sample, the ten largest clones hold 0.79%. Of note for this clone: Its antigen is unknown.

The CDR3 totals 15 residues. Germline loops: CDR1 LGHNA, CDR2 YNFKEQ. The V segment lost 7 bases and the J segment 2 bases; nucleotides outside the gene matches: 8. The clonotype comes from a woman aged 18-30 years in good health and CMV-seropositive. The sample consisted of PBMCs. The chain joins TRBV4-2 to TRBJ2-1, with 7 bases identical to TRBD2. In nucleotides, the CDR3 is TGTGCCAGCAATCGGGCGGGGGAAACCTACAATGAGCAGTTCTTC. Translated: CASNRAGETYNEQFF.